This entry features one T cell receptor (beta chain) sequence. The CDR3 sequence is 15 residues long. Trimming at V came to 5 bases and at J to 5 bases, leaving 3 bases not matched to a gene. Germline CDR1 is SGHVS and CDR2 is FNYEAQ. Measured with immunoSEQ multiplex PCR; TCRdb has only the in-frame clones, and not every one. The table lists roughly 42,000 clones, 90% to 95% of them singletons. The sample comes from a study of OX40 agonist ivuxolimab in advanced cancers. The chain recombines TRBV7-6 with TRBJ2-1, with 13 positions matching TRBD2. The receptor's source is an adult with an advanced solid tumor such as melanoma, head and neck, liver or kidney cancer. The sample here was CD4+ or CD8+ T cells sorted from blood, taken in a trial of the OX40 agonist ivuxolimab. CDR3 protein: CASSQGLAGDNEQFF. The CDR3 DNA reads TGTGCCAGCAGCCAAGGACTAGCGGGAGACAATGAGCAGTTCTTC.